This T cell receptor (beta chain) was observed in a study of T cell responses to AZD1222 COVID-19 vaccine. The study, taken as a whole, reports: None of the repertoires were sampled until the peak T cell response had passed. Vaccination with two AZD1222 doses was followed by a rise in Spike-specific TCR breadth and depth. Females made up more of the donors, who were largely white British, and clonal diversity may have come out too low. Spike regions recognized by vaccine-associated CD4 TCRs spanned the protein, led by 160-218 and 743-854.

Germline loops: CDR1 LNHNV, CDR2 YYDKDF (reference sequence). There are 16 residues in the CDR3. Trimming took 3 bases from V and 0 from J, leaving 14 bases between them. The table came from immunoSEQ multiplex PCR; TCRdb's copy has only in-frame clones and leaves some out. The sample consists of approximately 150,000 clones, approximately 90% of them appearing once. On this clone: The antigen remains undetermined.

The chain combines TRBV15 with TRBJ1-1; D perhaps matches TRBD1 (5 bases). The starting material was peripheral blood, obtained 28 days after the second AZD1222 dose. The clonotype originates from an adult who received the AZD1222 COVID-19 vaccine. CDR3 DNA: TGTGCCACCAGCAGGAGGGGCTGGGGGATGAACACTGAAGCTTTCTTT. The encoded protein is CATSRRGWGMNTEAFF. Full variable domain (rest looked up from reference TRBV15 and TRBJ1-1): DAMVIQNPRYQVTQFGKPVTLSCSQTLNHNVMYWYQQKSSQAPKLLFHYYDKDFNNEADTPDNFQSRRPNTSFCFLDIRSPGLGDTAMYLCATSRRGWGMNTEAFFGQGTRLTVV.